A selection of T cell receptor beta chains follows, all from one sample in a study of blood T cells in healthy people across ages. TCRdb passed the 5' RACE reads through MiXCR, listing each CDR3 protein once. Of about 1.5 million distinct CDR3 sequences in the sample, approximately 40% were seen once. Material for sequencing was blood. The receptors were gathered from a woman aged 18 to 35 in good health. CDR3s include the opening cysteine and the closing phenylalanine or tryptophan. Each record gives: V gene, clone size, J gene, D gene, CDR3 protein, CDR3 DNA. The D gene is left open where the match is weak. Size is stated for part of the rows, as once, few or many counts, or as a class when the clone is expanded.

>TRBV20-1|few|TRBJ2-5|TRBD2
CTARASGRVETQYF
TGCACCGCGCGGGCTAGCGGGAGAGTCGAGACCCAGTACTTC
>TRBV20-1|.|TRBJ1-4|.
CSARIGSGTINEKLFF
TGCAGTGCTAGAATTGGCTCCGGGACAATTAATGAAAAACTGTTTTTT
>TRBV20-1|.|TRBJ2-2|TRBD2
CSAGDSKAGGANTGELFF
TGCAGTGCTGGAGACTCCAAGGCGGGAGGGGCGAACACCGGGGAGCTGTTTTTT
>TRBV7-2|.|TRBJ2-4|.
CASSLRGQNIQYF
TGTGCCAGCAGCTTACGGGGGCAAAACATTCAGTACTTC
>TRBV18|.|TRBJ2-7|TRBD2
CASSPREGGEYYEQYF
TGTGCCAGCTCACCAAGGGAGGGAGGGGAATACTACGAGCAGTACTTC
>TRBV9|.|TRBJ2-7|.
CASSVDSTGSEQYF
TGTGCCAGCAGCGTCGATTCAACAGGGTCCGAGCAGTACTTC
>TRBV10-3|.|TRBJ1-4|.
CAIRCREGEKLFF
TGTGCCATCAGGTGCCGGGAAGGTGAAAAACTGTTTTTT
>TRBV20-1|few|TRBJ2-4|.
CSARDLDVPLNIQYF
TGCAGTGCTAGAGATCTCGATGTCCCCCTTAACATTCAGTACTTC
>TRBV4-1|once|TRBJ2-3|TRBD2
CANNRVRLAGGRSTDTQYF
TGCGCCAACAACCGCGTTCGACTAGCGGGGGGGAGAAGCACAGATACGCAGTATTTT
>TRBV12-3/TRBV12-4|.|TRBJ2-7|TRBD1
CASVSDRDRSRNEQYF
TGTGCCAGCGTTTCGGACCGGGACAGGTCCCGGAACGAGCAGTACTTC
>TRBV27|few|TRBJ2-1|TRBD2
CASSFLLASGEGGEQFF
TGTGCCAGCAGTTTTCTTTTGGCTAGCGGGGAAGGGGGTGAGCAGTTCTTC
>TRBV27|few|TRBJ2-1|TRBD2
CASSLKAGGLANEQFF
TGTGCCAGCAGTTTAAAGGCCGGGGGGTTGGCCAATGAGCAGTTCTTC
>TRBV7-8|.|TRBJ2-5|.
CASSLQAGARETQYF
TGTGCCAGCAGCCTCCAGGCGGGGGCCCGTGAGACCCAGTACTTC
>TRBV20-1|.|TRBJ2-1|.
CSSLPQEGAGNEQFF
TGCAGTTCCCTACCGCAGGAGGGGGCGGGCAATGAGCAGTTCTTC
>TRBV3-1|.|TRBJ2-7|.
CASSHQNPEAVRYEQYF
TGTGCCAGCAGCCATCAGAACCCTGAGGCAGTCCGGTACGAGCAGTACTTC
>TRBV6-1|.|TRBJ2-1|TRBD2
CATELAPSYNEQFF
TGTGCCACCGAACTAGCGCCCTCCTACAATGAGCAGTTCTTC
>TRBV11-2|few|TRBJ2-3|.
CASSPTRISTDTQYF
TGTGCCAGCAGCCCCACCCGTATTAGCACAGATACGCAGTATTTT
>TRBV27|.|TRBJ2-7|TRBD2
CASSPTGGGFYEQYF
TGTGCCAGCAGTCCCACGGGCGGGGGTTTCTACGAGCAGTACTTC
>TRBV27|few|TRBJ2-1|.
CASSLRGGGDNEQFF
TGTGCCAGCAGTTTAAGGGGGGGGGGGGACAATGAGCAGTTCTTC
>TRBV27|.|TRBJ2-7|.
CASSFDRWGAQYF
TGTGCCAGCAGTTTCGACAGGTGGGGCGCGCAGTACTTC
>TRBV11-2|.|TRBJ2-1|TRBD2
CASSPRLAGNYNEQFF
TGTGCCAGCAGCCCACGACTAGCGGGTAACTACAATGAGCAGTTCTTC